The sequence of this T cell receptor (beta chain) was determined in a study of lymphopenia after photon versus proton radiotherapy. Study-wide findings and caveats: Photon-treated patients lost naive T cells and TCR diversity; proton-treated stayed stable. Only patients who died were analyzed for survival; proton advantage is unproven. Oligoclonal CD8+ Temra expansion after nadir drove photon patients' diversity drop.

The protocol was immunoSEQ multiplex PCR, while the TCRdb copy is restricted to in-frame clones and leaves out a portion. The profile shows around 25,000 clones, approximately 89% of them singletons. Germline CDR1 and CDR2: MNHNY and SVGAGI (reference sequence). V dropped 0 bases and J dropped 2; count of bases not matched to a gene: 3. This CDR3 contains 16 residues. This clone was picked up one time. The target antigen is unknown. The chain couples TRBV6-6 to TRBJ2-1; TRBD2 agrees at 8 bases. The sample in question was peripheral blood, obtained from a patient treated with photon-based radiotherapy. This receptor was obtained from a man aged 30 to 39 with gastric cancer. The DNA for the CDR3 is TGTGCCAGCAGTTACTCCGCGGGAGGCCCCTACAATGAGCAGTTCTTC. As protein: CASSYSAGGPYNEQFF.